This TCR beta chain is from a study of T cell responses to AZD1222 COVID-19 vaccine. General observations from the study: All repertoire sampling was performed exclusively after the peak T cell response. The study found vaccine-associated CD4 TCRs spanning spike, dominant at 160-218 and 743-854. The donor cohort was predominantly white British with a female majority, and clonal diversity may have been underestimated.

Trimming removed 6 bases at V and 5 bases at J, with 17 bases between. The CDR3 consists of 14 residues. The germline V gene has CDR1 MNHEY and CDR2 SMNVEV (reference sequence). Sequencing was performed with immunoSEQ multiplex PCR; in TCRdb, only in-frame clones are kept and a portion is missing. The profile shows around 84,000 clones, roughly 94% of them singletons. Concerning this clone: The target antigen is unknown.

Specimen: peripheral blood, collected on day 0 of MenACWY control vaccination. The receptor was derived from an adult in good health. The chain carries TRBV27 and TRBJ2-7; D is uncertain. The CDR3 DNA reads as TGTGCCAGCAGGGAGTTAAGTAATCCCCACGAGCAGTACTTC. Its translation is CASRELSNPHEQYF.